This passage covers 7 T cell receptor beta chains from one sample sequenced in a study of shared clonotypes between healthy human individuals. The data were produced by immunoSEQ multiplex PCR, yet TCRdb's version contains in-frame clones alone and is incomplete. Of about 690,000 clones in the sample, 80% to 95% were seen once. The specimen sequenced was memory CD8+ T cells from PBMCs. Subset meaning: CD45RO+ cells pooled with CCR7-negative TemRA cells. These receptors originate from a man between 18 and 29 years old in good health. Some clones in this sample may be carry-over from other donors' samples.

Only one count was recorded for this clone. V gene TRBV4-3 combines with J gene TRBJ1-2; TRBD1 aligns across 7 bases. Germline V gene sequence: CDR1 LGHNA, CDR2 YSLEER. The ends lost 6 bases at V and 5 bases at J; junction bases unmatched: 9. The CDR3 runs 14 residues. The CDR3 here is CASSRMGTEYGYTF. CDR3 DNA: TGCGCCAGCAGTCGCATGGGGACAGAGTATGGCTACACCTTC.

The rearrangement links TRBV5-4 to TRBJ1-1; 8 bases line up with TRBD1. Germline loops: CDR1 SGHNT, CDR2 YYREEE (reference sequence). The length of the CDR3 is 16 residues. Unmatched junction bases numbered 17, after V lost 5 bases and J lost 8 bases. The CDR3 here is CASRDRDRSIWGEAFF. The CDR3 DNA reads as TGTGCCAGCAGAGACCGGGACAGGTCAATATGGGGCGAAGCTTTCTTT.

This rearrangement joins TRBV5-4 to TRBJ2-7; maybe TRBD2 (6 bases). The V end lost 6 bases, the J end lost 6 bases, and 19 bases lay between the germline ends. Germline V lookup: CDR1 SGHNT, CDR2 YYREEE (reference sequence). The CDR3 spans 14 residues. The CDR3 loop is CASNAWGDGLEQYF. CDR3 nucleotide sequence: TGTGCCAGCAACGCATGGGGGGATGGTCTCGAGCAGTACTTC.

The rearrangement uses TRBV7-6 and TRBJ1-4; a weak D match, TRBD1 (5 bases). CDR1 is SGHVS and CDR2 is FNYEAQ in the germline V gene. The V and J ends lost 1 base and 9 bases respectively, with 6 bases between them. This CDR3 is built from 12 residues. CDR3 region: CASSLEGKKLFF. The DNA for the CDR3 is TGTGCCAGCAGCTTAGAGGGGAAAAAACTGTTTTTT. Combining the CDR3 with reference TRBV7-6 and TRBJ1-4 gives the whole variable domain GAGVSQSPRYKVTKRGQDVALRCDPISGHVSLYWYRQALGQGPEFLTYFNYEAQQDKSGLPNDRFSAERPEGSISTLTIQRTEQRDSAMYRCASSLEGKKLFFGSGTQLSVL.

V and J are TRBV15 and TRBJ2-7; no clear D. CDR3 length: 14 residues. V lost 1 base and J lost 2, with 9 bases in between. The germline V gene encodes CDR1 LNHNV and CDR2 YYDKDF (reference sequence). The CDR3 region has the DNA TGTGCCACCAGCAGAGGCCAGTCCACCTACGAGCAGTACTTC. Its protein product is CATSRGQSTYEQYF. Looking up the rest from reference TRBV15 and TRBJ2-7 gives the full variable domain: DAMVIQNPRYQVTQFGKPVTLSCSQTLNHNVMYWYQQKSSQAPKLLFHYYDKDFNNEADTPDNFQSRRPNTSFCFLDIRSPGLGDTAMYLCATSRGQSTYEQYFGPGTRLTVT.

This clone was observed a single time. The gene calls are TRBV27 and TRBJ2-7; 9 bases are a match to TRBD2. The length of the CDR3 is 14 residues. Per the germline V gene, CDR1 is MNHEY and CDR2 is SMNVEV (reference sequence). The junction had 8 bases not matched to a gene; V was cut back by 5 bases and J by 6 bases. CDR3 loop: CASSPGLASLEQYF. The CDR3 coding sequence is TGTGCCAGCAGTCCGGGACTAGCTTCCCTCGAGCAGTACTTC.

The rearrangement uses TRBV5-6 and TRBJ1-2, with D perhaps TRBD1 (6 bases). The ends were cut back, 7 bases at V and 4 bases at J, with 11 bases in the middle. This CDR3 is built from 12 residues. The germline V gene has CDR1 SGHDT and CDR2 YYEEEE. This CDR3 reads CASLRGGYGYTF. CDR3 DNA: TGTGCCAGCCTCAGGGGAGGCTATGGCTACACCTTC.